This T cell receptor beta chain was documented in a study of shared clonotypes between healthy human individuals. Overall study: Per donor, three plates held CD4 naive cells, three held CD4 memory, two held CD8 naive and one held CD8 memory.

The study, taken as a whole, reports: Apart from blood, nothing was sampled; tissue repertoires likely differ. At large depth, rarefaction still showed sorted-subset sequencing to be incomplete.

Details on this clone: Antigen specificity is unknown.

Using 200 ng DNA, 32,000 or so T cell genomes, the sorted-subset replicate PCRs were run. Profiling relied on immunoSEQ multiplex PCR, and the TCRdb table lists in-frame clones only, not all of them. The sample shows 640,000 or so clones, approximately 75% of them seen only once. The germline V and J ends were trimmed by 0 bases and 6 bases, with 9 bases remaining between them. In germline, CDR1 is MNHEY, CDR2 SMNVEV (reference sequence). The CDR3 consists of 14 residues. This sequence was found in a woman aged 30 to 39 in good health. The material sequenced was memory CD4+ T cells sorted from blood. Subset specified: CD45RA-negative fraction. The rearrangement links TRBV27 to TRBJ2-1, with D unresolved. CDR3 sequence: CASSLSLVSNEQFF. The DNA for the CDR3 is TGTGCCAGCAGTTTATCCCTAGTGAGCAATGAGCAGTTCTTC.